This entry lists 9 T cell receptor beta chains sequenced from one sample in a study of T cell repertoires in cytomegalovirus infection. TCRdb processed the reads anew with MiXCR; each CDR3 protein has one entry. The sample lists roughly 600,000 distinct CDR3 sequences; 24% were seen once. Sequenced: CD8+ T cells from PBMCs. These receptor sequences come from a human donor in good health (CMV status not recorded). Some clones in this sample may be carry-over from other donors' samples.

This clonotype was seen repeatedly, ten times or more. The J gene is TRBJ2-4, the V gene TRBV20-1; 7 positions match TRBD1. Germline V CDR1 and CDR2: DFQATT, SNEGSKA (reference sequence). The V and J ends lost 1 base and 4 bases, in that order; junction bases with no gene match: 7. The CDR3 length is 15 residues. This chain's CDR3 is CSARGSTGHKNIQYF. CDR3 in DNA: TGCAGTGCTAGAGGCTCGACAGGGCATAAAAACATTCAGTACTTC.

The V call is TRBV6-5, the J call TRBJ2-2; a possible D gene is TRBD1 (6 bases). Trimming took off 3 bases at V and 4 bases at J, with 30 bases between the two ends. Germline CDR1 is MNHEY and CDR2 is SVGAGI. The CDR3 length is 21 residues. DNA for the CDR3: TGTGCCAGCAGTTATGACGGACAGCGGCAACGAGGGACGTGGGTCACCGGGGAGCTGTTTTTT. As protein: CASSYDGQRQRGTWVTGELFF.

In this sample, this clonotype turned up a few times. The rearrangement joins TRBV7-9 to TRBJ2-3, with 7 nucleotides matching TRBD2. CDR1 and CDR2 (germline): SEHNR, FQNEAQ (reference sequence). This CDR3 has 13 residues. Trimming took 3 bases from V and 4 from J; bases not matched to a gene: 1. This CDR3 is CASSFTSADTQYF. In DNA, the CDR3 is TGTGCCAGCAGCTTCACTAGCGCAGATACGCAGTATTTT.

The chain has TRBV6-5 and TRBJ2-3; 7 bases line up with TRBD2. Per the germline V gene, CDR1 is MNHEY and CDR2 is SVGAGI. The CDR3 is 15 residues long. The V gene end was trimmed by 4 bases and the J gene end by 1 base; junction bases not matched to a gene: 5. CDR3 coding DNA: TGTGCCAGCAGTTCGGACCGGGGGGGCACAGATACGCAGTATTTT. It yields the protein CASSSDRGGTDTQYF.

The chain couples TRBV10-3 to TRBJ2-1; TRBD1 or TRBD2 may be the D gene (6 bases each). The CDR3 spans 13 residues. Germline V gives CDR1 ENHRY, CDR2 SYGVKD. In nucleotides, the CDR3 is TGTGCTTCAGTGGGGGGCGGGTACAATGAGCAGTTCTTC. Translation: CASVGGGYNEQFF.

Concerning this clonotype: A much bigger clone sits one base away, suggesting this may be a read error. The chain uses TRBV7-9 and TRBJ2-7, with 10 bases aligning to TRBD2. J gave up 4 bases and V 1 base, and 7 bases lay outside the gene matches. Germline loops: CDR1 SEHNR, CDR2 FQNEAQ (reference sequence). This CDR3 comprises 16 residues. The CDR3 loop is CASSLGDRTSGYEQYF. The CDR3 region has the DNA TGTGCCAGCAGCTTAGGGGATAGGACTAGCGGATACGAGCAGTACTTC.

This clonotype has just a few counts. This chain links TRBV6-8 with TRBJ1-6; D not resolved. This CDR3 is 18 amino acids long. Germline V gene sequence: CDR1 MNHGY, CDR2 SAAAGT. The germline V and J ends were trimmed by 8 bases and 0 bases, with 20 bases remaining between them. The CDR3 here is CASCTITLRSSYNSPLHF. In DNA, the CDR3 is TGTGCCAGCTGCACTATCACCCTAAGGAGCTCCTATAATTCACCCCTCCACTTT.

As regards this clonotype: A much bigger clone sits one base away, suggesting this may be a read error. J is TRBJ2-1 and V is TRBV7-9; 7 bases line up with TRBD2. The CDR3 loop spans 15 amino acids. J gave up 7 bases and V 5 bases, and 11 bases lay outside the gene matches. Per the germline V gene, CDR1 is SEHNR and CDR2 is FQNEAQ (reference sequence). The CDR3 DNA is TGTGCCAGCAGCCACTTCCCGCGGGAGAAGAATGAGCAGTTCTTC. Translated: CASSHFPREKNEQFF.

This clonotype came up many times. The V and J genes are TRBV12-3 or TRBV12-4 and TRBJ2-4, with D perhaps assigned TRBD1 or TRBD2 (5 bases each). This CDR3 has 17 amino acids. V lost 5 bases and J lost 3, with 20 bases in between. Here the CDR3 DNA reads TGTGCCAGCAGTCCGGGACGAGCAGACCGTAACAAAAACATTCAGTACTTC. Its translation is CASSPGRADRNKNIQYF.